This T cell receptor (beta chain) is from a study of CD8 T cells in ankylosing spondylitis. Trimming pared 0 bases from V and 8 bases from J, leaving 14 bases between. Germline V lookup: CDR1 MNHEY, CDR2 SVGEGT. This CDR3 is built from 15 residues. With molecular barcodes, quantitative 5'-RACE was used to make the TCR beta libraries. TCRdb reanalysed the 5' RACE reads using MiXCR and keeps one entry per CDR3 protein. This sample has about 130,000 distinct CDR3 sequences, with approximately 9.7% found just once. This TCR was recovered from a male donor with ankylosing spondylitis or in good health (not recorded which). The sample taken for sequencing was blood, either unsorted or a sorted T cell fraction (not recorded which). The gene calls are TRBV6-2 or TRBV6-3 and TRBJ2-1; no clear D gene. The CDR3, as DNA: TGTGCCAGCAGTTACTCCTCCATTAGTTCCGATGAGCAGTTCTTC. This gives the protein CASSYSSISSDEQFF.